The entry below gives a single TCR beta chain sequence along with its context. Its antigen is unidentified. These data are taken from a study of CD8 T cells in Susac syndrome. General study results and limits: The study recognized that the number of individuals in its TCR sequencing and HLA analysis was relatively small.

TCR beta sequences were obtained from blood CD8+ and CD4+ T cells. Reverse transcription of roughly 0.5 to 1 ug RNA was carried out with random hexamers. immunoSEQ multiplex PCR amplified TCR beta CDR3 across 54 Vbeta, 13 Jbeta. TCRdb called the immunoSEQ multiplex PCR reads again in MiXCR, with one record for every CDR3 protein. The sample lists about 150,000 distinct CDR3 sequences; 90% to 95% were seen once. CDR1 and CDR2 from the germline V gene are DFQATT and SNEGSKA (reference sequence). Trimming removed 0 bases at V and 0 bases at J, with 10 bases between. The CDR3 runs 15 residues. This clonotype was sampled from a human donor with multiple sclerosis. The sample comprised CD4+ T cells from PBMCs. The chain has TRBV20-1 and TRBJ2-3; D unclear. CDR3 region: CSARDLLFSTDTQYF. CDR3 nucleotides: TGCAGTGCTAGAGATCTCCTCTTTAGCACAGATACGCAGTATTTT.